These 26 T cell receptor beta chains were all obtained from the same sample, sequenced in a study of blood T cell repertoires in COVID-19. Assay used: immunoSEQ multiplex PCR; TCRdb lists only in-frame clones, some missing. Seen here are over 95,000 clones, around 89% observed once, and the top ten hold about a fifth. The sequenced material came from peripheral blood. The receptors stem from a human donor with acute or convalescent COVID-19. The donor label of this sample is uncertain.

The V gene is TRBV2, the J gene TRBJ2-1; 13 nucleotides line up with TRBD2. The V and J ends lost 4 bases and 8 bases, in that order; junction bases with no gene match: 5. Per germline, CDR1 SNHLY and CDR2 FYNNEI. The length of the CDR3 is 15 residues. As DNA, the CDR3 is TGTGCCAGCAGTGGGACTAGCGGGAGAATGTATGAGCAGTTCTTC. It encodes CASSGTSGRMYEQFF.

In nucleotides, the CDR3 is TGTGCCAGCGGGACTAGCGGGGGGGACAATGAGCAGTTCTTC. It is translated as CASGTSGGDNEQFF. The chain employs TRBV6-5 and TRBJ2-1, with 16 bases identical to TRBD2. The CDR3 sequence is 14 residues long. Germline loops: CDR1 MNHEY, CDR2 SVGAGI. V lost 8 bases and J lost 5; bases outside the gene matches: 0.

The rearrangement joins TRBV10-3 to TRBJ2-7; maybe TRBD2 (5 bases). The germline gives CDR1 ENHRY, CDR2 SYGVKD. CDR3 size: 12 residues. Trimming left V 0 bases short and J 9 bases short, with 9 bases between. Here the CDR3 reads CAISESEDVQYF. The CDR3, as DNA: TGTGCCATCAGTGAGTCGGAGGACGTGCAGTACTTC.

V usage is TRBV5-1 and J usage is TRBJ2-3; 14 nucleotides agree with TRBD2. The CDR3 covers 18 residues. J lost 0 bases, V lost 4 bases, and 7 bases had no gene match. The V gene's germline CDR1 is SGHRS and CDR2 YFSETQ. DNA of the CDR3: TGCGCCAGCAGCGCGGGACTAGCGGGGGTCACTAGCACAGATACGCAGTATTTT. Its protein product is CASSAGLAGVTSTDTQYF.

The rearrangement uses TRBV6-6 and TRBJ1-1, with D possibly TRBD1 on 6 matching bases. The CDR3 contains 14 residues. Germline CDR1 MNHNY, CDR2 SVGAGI (reference sequence). The V end lost 8 bases, the J end lost 11 bases, and 24 bases lay between the germline ends. The CDR3 loop is CASRPDRRPVGAFF. CDR3 nucleotides: TGTGCCAGCCGTCCGGACAGACGTCCTGTGGGGGCTTTCTTT.

CDR3 bases: TGCGCCACTAGCGGGGGGCGTAGCACAGATACGCAGTATTTT. Translating it yields CATSGGRSTDTQYF. The V and J genes are TRBV5-1 and TRBJ2-3; 11 bases are shared with TRBD2. The CDR3 sequence is 14 residues long. V lost 9 bases, J lost 0 bases, and 3 bases stayed unmatched. Germline assignment: CDR1 SGHRS and CDR2 YFSETQ.

The chain is built from TRBV28 and TRBJ2-1, with 10 nucleotides matching TRBD1. The germline V gene encodes CDR1 MDHEN and CDR2 SYDVKM. CDR3 length: 16 residues. V was pared by 5 bases and J by 10 bases, with 14 bases of the junction left unmatched. CDR3 protein: CASSLGGGQGLYEQFF. The DNA of the CDR3 is TGTGCCAGCAGTCTAGGGGGGGGACAGGGGCTTTACGAGCAGTTCTTC.

There are a few counts of this clone. The chain uses TRBV5-1 and TRBJ2-2; no reliable D call. In germline, CDR1 is SGHRS, CDR2 YFSETQ. CDR3 length: 14 amino acids. V lost 0 bases, J lost 5 bases, and 8 bases lay in between. In DNA, the CDR3 is TGCGCCAGCAGCTTGGACTCGTTAACCGGGGAGCTGTTTTTT. Its protein is CASSLDSLTGELFF.

The V gene is TRBV9, the J gene TRBJ2-5; 9 bases agree with TRBD1. The germline V gene has CDR1 SGDLS and CDR2 YYNGEE. The CDR3 has 14 residues. The junction had 6 bases not matched to a gene; V was cut back by 4 bases and J by 5 bases. Written as DNA, the CDR3 is TGTGCCAGCAGCCCCCGGACAGGGGACGAGACCCAGTACTTC. This gives the protein CASSPRTGDETQYF.

The chain uses TRBV2 and TRBJ2-4; D is uncertain. The CDR3 sequence is 14 residues long. Germline CDR1 SNHLY, CDR2 FYNNEI. V was trimmed by 6 bases and J by 0 bases, leaving 9 bases between them. The CDR3 reads CASSETLAKNIQYF. The CDR3 DNA reads TGTGCCAGCAGCGAAACTCTAGCCAAAAACATTCAGTACTTC.

This rearrangement joins TRBV12-3 or TRBV12-4 to TRBJ1-1; D gene ambiguous. Trimming removed 0 bases from V and 3 bases from J, with 5 bases in between. This CDR3 is 13 amino acids long. The CDR3 loop is CASSLADYTEAFF. The DNA of the CDR3 is TGTGCCAGCAGTTTAGCCGACTACACTGAAGCTTTCTTT.

This clone was counted once. The rearrangement links TRBV11-2 to TRBJ1-3, with D uncertain. The CDR3 consists of 15 residues. With 3 bases removed from V and 1 base from J, the gap between germline ends came to 10 bases. In germline, CDR1 is SGHAT, CDR2 FQNNGV. This chain's CDR3 is CASSFPAGSGNTIYF. The CDR3 bases are TGTGCCAGCAGCTTCCCCGCGGGGTCTGGAAACACCATATATTTT.

The chain has TRBV30 and TRBJ1-1; no clear D. V gave up 3 bases and J gave up 1 base, with 9 bases separating them. CDR1 GTSNPN and CDR2 SVGIG come from the germline V gene (reference sequence). This CDR3 contains 13 residues. The CDR3 sequence is CAWRTSGNTEAFF. In DNA, the CDR3 is TGTGCCTGGAGAACGTCAGGGAACACTGAAGCTTTCTTT.

V gene TRBV30 combines with J gene TRBJ1-2, with 12 bases matching TRBD1. V lost 8 bases and J lost 4; bases outside the gene matches: 8. Germline V gives CDR1 GTSNPN, CDR2 SVGIG (reference sequence). There are 14 residues in the CDR3. This chain's CDR3 is CAGTGGSRSYGYTF. In DNA, the CDR3 is TGTGCCGGGACAGGGGGCTCGAGGAGCTATGGCTACACCTTC.

The V call is TRBV6-6, the J call TRBJ1-4, with 9 bases matching TRBD1. CDR3 length: 15 residues. CDR1 and CDR2 from the germline V gene are MNHNY and SVGAGI (reference sequence). The ends lost 5 bases at V and 3 bases at J; junction bases unmatched: 4. CDR3 protein: CASSIQGAPNEKLFF. The CDR3 DNA reads as TGTGCCAGCAGTATACAGGGGGCACCTAATGAAAAACTGTTTTTT.

This chain joins TRBV7-9 and TRBJ1-1; D call uncertain. The germline V and J ends were trimmed by 7 bases and 3 bases, with 12 bases remaining between them. The CDR3 sequence is 13 residues long. Germline CDR1 is SEHNR and CDR2 is FQNEAQ (reference sequence). The CDR3 region is CASKSPGDTEAFF. The CDR3, as DNA: TGTGCCAGCAAATCACCAGGTGACACTGAAGCTTTCTTT.

The V gene is TRBV18, the J gene TRBJ1-1, with D uncertain. Germline CDR1 KGHSH, CDR2 LQKENI. Trimming took 4 bases from V and 7 from J, leaving 10 bases between them. The CDR3 consists of 12 residues. The chain's CDR3 is CASSRGRDEAFF. The CDR3 DNA reads TGTGCCAGCTCACGAGGTCGAGATGAAGCTTTCTTT.

This chain connects TRBV7-3 to TRBJ1-1; a weak D match, TRBD1 (6 bases). Trimming removed 5 bases from V and 0 bases from J, with 10 bases in between. Per germline, CDR1 SGHTA and CDR2 FQGTGA. The CDR3 runs to 14 residues. The CDR3 sequence: CASSPGHMNTEAFF. In DNA form, the CDR3 reads TGTGCCAGCAGCCCGGGACACATGAACACTGAAGCTTTCTTT.

CDR3 amino acids: CASSLTGGYGYTF. CDR3 nucleotide sequence: TGTGCCAGCAGCTTAACAGGGGGATATGGCTACACCTTC. This sequence joins TRBV6-5 and TRBJ1-2; TRBD1 aligns across 8 bases. Germline lookup yields CDR1 MNHEY and CDR2 SVGAGI. The CDR3 spans 13 residues. The trim removed 6 bases at V and 5 bases at J, leaving 5 bases unmatched.

This clone was picked up a small number of times. The chain has TRBV6-6 and TRBJ2-7; 7 bases match TRBD2. The V segment lost 2 bases and the J segment 6 bases; nucleotides outside the gene matches: 7. The CDR3 consists of 14 residues. From germline, CDR1 is MNHNY and CDR2 SVGAGI (reference sequence). The CDR3 loop is CASSYGEGSGEQYF. For the CDR3, the DNA is TGTGCCAGCAGTTACGGGGAGGGTAGTGGCGAGCAGTACTTC.

This clone appeared a single time. J is TRBJ2-2 and V is TRBV7-3; TRBD2 matches 14 bases. The CDR3 spans 16 residues. Germline CDR1 and CDR2: SGHTA and FQGTGA. Trimming took 5 bases from V and 6 from J; bases not matched to a gene: 5. CDR3 sequence reads: CASSPRTSGRPGELFF. DNA for the CDR3: TGTGCCAGCAGCCCCAGGACTAGCGGGAGGCCCGGGGAGCTGTTTTTT.

V and J are TRBV14 and TRBJ1-5, with 8 bases matching TRBD1. This CDR3 is 15 amino acids long. Germline trimming cut 3 bases from V and 6 bases from J; bases unmatched to any gene: 7. Looked up from germline, CDR1 is SGHDN and CDR2 is FVKESK. The CDR3 spells CASSHPGTGSQPQHF. CDR3 coding DNA: TGTGCCAGCAGCCACCCCGGGACAGGTAGTCAGCCCCAGCATTTT.

The chain recombines TRBV18 with TRBJ1-2; TRBD1 is a possible D gene (6 bases). Per germline, CDR1 KGHSH and CDR2 LQKENI. This CDR3 is built from 17 residues. The V gene lost 6 bases and the J gene lost 1 base, with 21 bases spanning the gap. Written as DNA, the CDR3 is TGTGCCAGCTCCATAAATCCCCCATGGACAGATAACTATGGCTACACCTTC. Translated: CASSINPPWTDNYGYTF.

The chain joins TRBV28 to TRBJ2-5; D unclear. Germline CDR1 MDHEN, CDR2 SYDVKM. The CDR3 has 15 residues. Trimming cost V 4 bases and J 2 bases, with 14 bases left between them. The CDR3 coding sequence is TGTGCCAGCAGTTCTGCTGTTGGTACTCAAGAGACCCAGTACTTC. Encoded protein: CASSSAVGTQETQYF.

The rearrangement uses TRBV10-3 and TRBJ1-5; maybe TRBD1 (6 bases). The V and J ends lost 4 bases and 4 bases respectively, with 17 bases between them. This CDR3 has 16 residues. Germline CDR1 and CDR2: ENHRY and SYGVKD. This chain's CDR3 is CAISAKRTALNQPQHF. In DNA, the CDR3 is TGTGCCATCAGTGCAAAACGGACAGCCCTAAATCAGCCCCAGCATTTT.

The chain uses TRBV6-6 and TRBJ2-1; 7 positions agree with TRBD1. There are 15 residues in the CDR3. J lost 7 bases, V lost 4 bases, and 10 bases had no gene match. Germline loops: CDR1 MNHNY, CDR2 SVGAGI (reference sequence). Here the CDR3 reads CASSLQGTSGNEQFF. Here the CDR3 DNA reads TGTGCCAGCAGTTTACAGGGGACGTCTGGGAATGAGCAGTTCTTC.